Sequencing of this T cell receptor (beta chain) was carried out in a study of cytomegalovirus exposure and HLA in healthy donors. Overall study results and limits: Earlier analysis found most TCR beta V segments productive about 87% or about 30% of the time.

It was with 60 Vbeta and 13 Jbeta primers that the PCR ran. Only in-frame clones appear in the TCRdb table, and some are missing; sequencing was by immunoSEQ multiplex PCR. This table holds tens of thousands of clones, roughly four fifths found once. Details on this clone: Antigen: not known.

This CDR3 is built from 13 residues. The germline gives CDR1 WSHSY, CDR2 SAAADI. The V and J ends lost 6 bases and 2 bases respectively, with 11 bases between them. V is TRBV10-2 and J is TRBJ2-7; D is possibly TRBD2 (5 bases). Sequenced material: PBMCs. The sequence was collected from a man aged 18 to 29 in good health and CMV-seronegative. The CDR3 DNA is TGCGCCAGCAGGCCGGAGGTGACCTACGAGCAGTACTTC. Amino acids: CASRPEVTYEQYF.